This TCR beta chain was found in a study of OX40 agonist ivuxolimab in advanced cancers. At baseline, cycle 4 day 1, and cycle 7 day 1, blood was sampled. The ends were cut back, 5 bases at V and 3 bases at J, with 8 bases in the middle. Germline V gene data show CDR1 as LNHDA and CDR2 as SQIVND (reference sequence). The CDR3 consists of 12 residues. TCRdb's table, derived via immunoSEQ multiplex PCR, lists solely in-frame clones and lacks some. Among about 110,000 clones listed, 91% were seen once. The sequence came from an adult with an advanced solid tumor such as melanoma, head and neck, liver or kidney cancer. Sequencing used CD4+ or CD8+ T cells sorted from blood, obtained in a trial of the OX40 agonist ivuxolimab. J is TRBJ2-7 and V is TRBV19; D is ambiguous. The CDR3 loop is CASSPRDYEQYF. The CDR3 DNA reads TGTGCCAGTAGTCCAAGGGACTACGAGCAGTACTTC.